This record concerns one T cell receptor (beta chain) sequence. The time point: pretreatment peripheral blood. Individual patients had between 1 and 8 samples, taken pretreatment and on-treatment. Only in-frame clones appear in the TCRdb table, and some are missing; sequencing was by immunoSEQ multiplex PCR. The sample has over 45,000 clones; 70% to 90% are singletons. This entry is derived from a study of PD-L1 blockade in urothelial cancer. Study information: Timepoints chosen for blood analysis were 3 weeks (second dose) and 6 weeks after treatment start.

The CDR3 contains 13 residues. CDR1 and CDR2 (germline): MNHEY, SMNVEV (reference sequence). Trimming cost V 8 bases and J 6 bases, with 17 bases left between them. The sequence came from a man aged 55-75 years with urothelial cancer. V gene TRBV27 combines with J gene TRBJ2-7, with D hard to call. This specimen was PBMCs, taken around atezolizumab (anti-PD-L1) treatment. The CDR3 is CASHGLVGVEQYF. In DNA form, the CDR3 reads TGTGCCAGCCATGGCCTGGTCGGAGTCGAGCAGTACTTC.